Presented here are 9 T cell receptor beta chains from one specimen sequenced in a study of shared clonotypes between healthy human individuals. Sequencing used immunoSEQ multiplex PCR; TCRdb keeps in-frame clones, though not all of them. This repertoire shows approximately 2.1 million clones, 85% to 95% found once; its top ten account for roughly 0.36%. Sequences were obtained from naive CD4+ T cells from PBMCs. Subset indicated: CD45RA+ positively selected. These receptors all stem from a man between 18 and 29 years old in good health. Some clones in this sample may be carry-over from other donors' samples.

CDR3 sequence reads: CASSIDRMGGIRSQPQHF. For the CDR3, the DNA is TGTGCCAGTAGTATAGATCGAATGGGGGGAATTAGAAGTCAGCCCCAGCATTTT. The chain couples TRBV19 to TRBJ1-5; D possibly corresponds to TRBD1 (5 bases). This CDR3 contains 18 residues. Trimming took 0 bases from V and 6 from J, leaving 21 bases between them. The germline gives CDR1 LNHDA, CDR2 SQIVND (reference sequence).

This sequence joins TRBV2 and TRBJ2-7, with 9 bases identical to TRBD1. Trimming at V came to 5 bases and at J to 2 bases, leaving 4 bases not matched to a gene. This CDR3 contains 14 residues. Germline V gene sequence: CDR1 SNHLY, CDR2 FYNNEI. CDR3 nucleotides: TGTGCCAGCAGTTCCGGGACAGGGACCTACGAGCAGTACTTC. It codes for CASSSGTGTYEQYF.

This rearrangement joins TRBV30 to TRBJ1-2, with 7 bases lining up with TRBD1. The ends lost 0 bases at V and 8 bases at J; junction bases unmatched: 12. The germline V gene encodes CDR1 GTSNPN and CDR2 SVGIG (reference sequence). CDR3 size: 15 residues. CDR3 amino acids: CAWSVITGGGGGYTF. CDR3 sequence (DNA): TGTGCCTGGAGTGTAATTACAGGAGGGGGCGGCGGCTACACCTTC.

The chain links TRBV6-5 to TRBJ1-5, with unresolved D. V shed 6 bases and J shed 4 bases, with 10 bases lying between them. The CDR3 sequence is 13 residues long. The germline V gene has CDR1 MNHEY and CDR2 SVGAGI. CDR3 sequence (DNA): TGTGCCAGCAGACTTGACCAAAATCAGCCCCAGCATTTT. As protein: CASRLDQNQPQHF.

This clone was recorded a few times. This chain joins TRBV5-1 and TRBJ1-2; a possible D gene is TRBD1 (5 bases). CDR1 and CDR2 from the germline V gene are SGHRS and YFSETQ. Deletions cut 0 bases from V and 10 bases from J, with 13 bases between. CDR3 size: 13 residues. CDR3 nucleotide sequence: TGCGCCAGCAGCTTGGGAACGGGGCTCGACTACACCTTC. Protein: CASSLGTGLDYTF.

A few counts support this clone. The genes are TRBV2 and TRBJ1-5, with 9 bases matching TRBD1. V trimming: 6 bases; J trimming: 4 bases; junction bases outside the gene matches: 7. This CDR3 is 15 amino acids long. Germline V gene lookup returns CDR1 SNHLY and CDR2 FYNNEI. This CDR3 is CASREQGATNQPQHF. DNA for the CDR3: TGTGCCAGCAGAGAACAGGGGGCGACTAATCAGCCCCAGCATTTT.

This sequence joins TRBV29-1 and TRBJ2-5; D is possibly TRBD2 (6 bases). V was shortened by 4 bases and J by 4 bases, with 22 bases between the two germline ends. From germline, CDR1 is SQVTM and CDR2 ANQGSEA. This CDR3 is 16 amino acids long. CDR3 amino acids: CSVVRVREAATETQYF. The CDR3 coding sequence is TGCAGCGTTGTTAGGGTGAGGGAGGCGGCGACAGAGACCCAGTACTTC.

The CDR3 coding sequence is TGTGCCAGCAGCTTACGCTCCTCAACCTCTAGCACAGATACGCAGTATTTT. Protein product: CASSLRSSTSSTDTQYF. The gene calls are TRBV9 and TRBJ2-3, with no clear D. Trimming removed 4 bases at V and 0 bases at J, with 18 bases between. From germline, CDR1 is SGDLS and CDR2 YYNGEE. This CDR3 has 17 amino acids.

The genes are TRBV7-2 and TRBJ1-2; D remains unclear. Trimming left V 5 bases short and J 8 bases short, with 15 bases between. The CDR3 covers 13 residues. Germline V gene lookup returns CDR1 SGHTA and CDR2 FQGNSA. The CDR3 protein is CASSRVKSGGYTF. The CDR3 region has the DNA TGTGCCAGCAGCCGAGTCAAGAGTGGGGGCTACACCTTC.